This T cell receptor delta chain comes out of a study of gammadelta T cells in human blood. General study findings and limits: Microbial exposure reportedly appeared to drive polyclonal expansion of innate gamma-delta T cells right after birth.

There are 18 residues in the CDR3. Germline values: CDR1 GEAIGNYY, CDR2 EKD. A remark on this clone: What it recognizes is unknown. This may come from a read error, since a much larger clone is one base off. The sample has other DNA sequences that encode this CDR3 too.

TCRdb processed the RT-PCR reads again with the CATT caller. The sample yields roughly 500 delta-chain clones, 35% to 50% seen once. This receptor was obtained from a human donor. Sequencing used Vgamma9Vdelta2 gamma-delta T cells from adult blood. The rearrangement uses TRDV2 and TRDJ1; 11 bases line up with TRDD3. The CDR3 region has the DNA TGTGCCTGTGACAGACTGGGGGATAGGAATTCCCACACTGATAAACTCATCTTT. This gives the protein CACDRLGDRNSHTDKLIF.